This TCR beta chain was sequenced during a study of cytomegalovirus exposure and HLA in healthy donors. Points from the study as a whole: The dataset shows that most TCR sequences were rare, while some public TCRs occurred in many donors. An apparent linkage of common viral pathogens to several of the most significant clusters emerged in a later analysis. For TCR beta chains, V- and J-gene trimming was later linked to a missense DCLRE1C variant.

About this clone: Antigen specificity is unknown.

Use of 60 Vbeta and 13 Jbeta primers characterized the PCR. The assay was immunoSEQ multiplex PCR, and TCRdb's table has in-frame clones only and misses some. Seen here are under 100,000 clones, about three quarters observed once, and the top ten hold approximately 16%. The CDR3 spans 13 residues. Germline lookup yields CDR1 SGHTA and CDR2 FQGTGA. V was trimmed by 2 bases and J by 10 bases, leaving 9 bases between them. The sample consisted of PBMCs. This TCR was sampled from a woman aged 45-65 years in good health and CMV-seropositive. This chain connects TRBV7-3 to TRBJ1-6, with D unresolved. CDR3 residues: CASSLGRSSPLHF. Written as DNA, the CDR3 is TGTGCCAGCAGCTTAGGCCGTTCCTCACCCCTCCACTTT. Looking up the rest from reference TRBV7-3 and TRBJ1-6 gives the full variable domain: GAGVSQTPSNKVTEKGKYVELRCDPISGHTALYWYRQSLGQGPEFLIYFQGTGAADDSGLPNDRFFAVRPEGSVSTLKIQRTERGDSAVYLCASSLGRSSPLHFGNGTRLTVT.